This passage covers 23 T cell receptor beta chains from one sample sequenced in a study of OX40 agonist ivuxolimab in advanced cancers. Assay: immunoSEQ multiplex PCR; the TCRdb copy retains only in-frame clones and omits some. In the table there are 20,000 to 30,000 clones, about 83% of which are singletons. The specimen was CD4+ or CD8+ T cells sorted from blood, collected in a trial of the OX40 agonist ivuxolimab. Receptors originate from an adult with an advanced solid tumor such as melanoma, head and neck, liver or kidney cancer.

The chain joins TRBV9 to TRBJ2-2; D unresolved. From germline, CDR1 is SGDLS and CDR2 YYNGEE. The CDR3 consists of 12 residues. V gave up 3 bases and J gave up 7 bases, with 7 bases separating them. CDR3 bases: TGTGCCAGCAGCGCCTATAACGGGGAGCTGTTTTTT. Its translation: CASSAYNGELFF.

The genes are TRBV28 and TRBJ1-6; D is possibly TRBD1 (5 bases). Germline V gene lookup returns CDR1 MDHEN and CDR2 SYDVKM. The CDR3 consists of 16 residues. The V end lost 7 bases, the J end lost 4 bases, and 17 bases lay between the germline ends. DNA for the CDR3: TGTGCCAGCACGGAAATCGGGACCGTTTATAATTCACCCCTCCACTTT. Its protein is CASTEIGTVYNSPLHF.

In its sample, this clone was seen a few times. CDR3 DNA sequence: TGTGCCAGCAGTTTCCCAGGGCCGGGTAACGAGCAGTACTTC. Translated, it gives CASSFPGPGNEQYF. The V call is TRBV27, the J call TRBJ2-7; tentative D call: TRBD1 (5 bases). Germline values: CDR1 MNHEY, CDR2 SMNVEV (reference sequence). The CDR3 is 14 residues long. The V end lost 3 bases, the J end lost 5 bases, and 14 bases lay between the germline ends.

The chain has TRBV14 and TRBJ2-7, with TRBD1 matching over 7 bases. CDR3 length: 15 residues. V lost 3 bases to trimming and J lost 2 bases; unmatched junction nucleotides: 7. Germline CDR1 reads SGHDN; CDR2 reads FVKESK. CDR3 protein: CASSQTPGTAYEQYF. In DNA, the CDR3 is TGTGCCAGCAGCCAGACTCCCGGGACAGCCTACGAGCAGTACTTC. Full variable domain (missing parts from reference TRBV14 and TRBJ2-7): EAGVTQFPSHSVIEKGQTVTLRCDPISGHDNLYWYRRVMGKEIKFLLHFVKESKQDESGMPNNRFLAERTGGTYSTLKVQPAELEDSGVYFCASSQTPGTAYEQYFGPGTRLTVT.

V gene TRBV4-1 combines with J gene TRBJ2-1, with D perhaps matching TRBD1 (6 bases). The CDR3 extends over 12 amino acids. Germline values: CDR1 MGHRA, CDR2 YSYEKL. V was shortened by 4 bases and J by 7 bases, with 8 bases between the two germline ends. Written as DNA, the CDR3 is TGCGCCAGCAGCCCGCAGGGGAATGAGCAGTTCTTC. Translating it yields CASSPQGNEQFF.

V usage is TRBV2 and J usage is TRBJ1-5, with D unresolved. Germline V CDR1 and CDR2: SNHLY, FYNNEI. The length of the CDR3 is 17 residues. The V gene lost 6 bases and the J gene lost 9 bases, with 27 bases spanning the gap. Here the CDR3 DNA reads TGTGCCAGCAGGGACCCAAGATGGGGAAGCGGTCTGGTGCCCCAGCATTTT. Its protein product is CASRDPRWGSGLVPQHF.

This chain joins TRBV6-5 and TRBJ1-2; 7 nucleotides align to TRBD1. Germline V gene data show CDR1 as MNHEY and CDR2 as SVGAGI. The CDR3 loop spans 15 amino acids. J was trimmed by 6 bases and V by 1 base; bases with no gene match: 8. The CDR3 sequence: CASSYLGQGGNGYTF. CDR3 bases: TGTGCCAGCAGTTACTTAGGTCAGGGGGGTAATGGCTACACCTTC.

The J gene is TRBJ2-7, the V gene TRBV19, with D tentatively TRBD2 (7 bases). CDR1 is LNHDA, CDR2 SQIVND, per germline (reference sequence). This CDR3 region has 15 residues. The V gene lost 5 bases and the J gene lost 3 bases, with 17 bases spanning the gap. CDR3 loop: CASSPRRGGFYEQYF. The CDR3 DNA follows: TGTGCCAGTAGTCCCCGGAGGGGGGGTTTCTACGAGCAGTACTTC.

Notes on this clone: Other nucleotide sequences from this sample produce the same CDR3. This sequence joins TRBV9 and TRBJ2-3; TRBD2 matches 10 bases. CDR1 and CDR2 from the germline V gene are SGDLS and YYNGEE. Unmatched junction bases numbered 2, after V lost 2 bases and J lost 2 bases. The CDR3 contains 15 residues. CDR3: CASSVGLADTDTQYF. CDR3 sequence (DNA): TGTGCCAGCAGCGTTGGACTAGCGGACACAGATACGCAGTATTTT.

This clone is classed as medium-sized. The V gene is TRBV4-1, the J gene TRBJ2-5; D ambiguous. Germline V CDR1 and CDR2: MGHRA, YSYEKL. The CDR3 spans 15 residues. The V gene lost 3 bases and the J gene lost 2 bases, with 13 bases spanning the gap. The CDR3 DNA follows: TGCGCCAGCAGCCAGGCTAGACATTCACAAGAGACCCAGTACTTC. Translating gives CASSQARHSQETQYF.

This chain links TRBV29-1 with TRBJ2-7, with D possibly matching TRBD1 (5 bases). The CDR3 spans 14 residues. Germline V gene data show CDR1 as SQVTM and CDR2 as ANQGSEA. The V and J ends lost 3 bases and 1 base respectively, with 13 bases between them. For the CDR3, the DNA is TGCAGCGTTGAGACCGGACATAGGTCCTACGAGCAGTACTTC. This codes for CSVETGHRSYEQYF.

The chain recombines TRBV19 with TRBJ2-3, with TRBD2 matching over 7 bases. The V gene's germline CDR1 is LNHDA and CDR2 SQIVND (reference sequence). Unmatched junction bases numbered 7, after V lost 3 bases and J lost 4 bases. The CDR3 contains 15 residues. CDR3 nucleotide sequence: TGTGCCAGTAGTATTGGGGGGGGGTCCCCAGATACGCAGTATTTT. Translation gives CASSIGGGSPDTQYF.

The V and J genes are TRBV2 and TRBJ1-1, with a tentative D call TRBD1 (5 bases). V was cut by 6 bases and J by 1 base, with 12 bases left in between. The CDR3 totals 14 residues. The germline V gene has CDR1 SNHLY and CDR2 FYNNEI. The CDR3 here is CASSGAGGNTEAFF. In nucleotides, the CDR3 is TGTGCCAGCAGCGGGGCGGGGGGGAACACTGAAGCTTTCTTT.

CDR3 loop: CASRPDSGGSGYTF. The CDR3 DNA is TGCGCCAGCAGACCGGATTCAGGGGGCTCTGGCTACACCTTC. The chain is built from TRBV4-1 and TRBJ1-2, with 8 bases fitting TRBD1. With 6 bases clipped from V and 7 bases from J, the junction kept 10 bases outside the gene matches. From germline, CDR1 is MGHRA and CDR2 YSYEKL. The CDR3 runs to 14 residues.

In this sample, this clone turned up a few times. This chain joins TRBV13 and TRBJ1-4, with D unclear. Per germline, CDR1 PRHDT and CDR2 FYEKMQ (reference sequence). The V and J ends lost 5 bases and 5 bases respectively, with 9 bases between them. This CDR3 region has 13 residues. As DNA, the CDR3 is TGTGCCAGCAGCGCGCTAGGGAATGAAAAACTGTTTTTT. Protein: CASSALGNEKLFF.

This chain uses TRBV4-3 with TRBJ2-2; a weak D match, TRBD2 (6 bases). Trimming pared 1 base from V and 3 bases from J, leaving 12 bases between. Germline V gives CDR1 LGHNA, CDR2 YSLEER. CDR3 size: 16 residues. The CDR3 spells CASSQGKRVYTGELFF. The CDR3 DNA follows: TGCGCCAGCAGCCAAGGGAAGCGGGTTTACACCGGGGAGCTGTTTTTT.

The J gene is TRBJ2-5, the V gene TRBV7-2; 10 positions agree with TRBD2. V was clipped by 8 bases and J by 5 bases; unmatched bases: 2. CDR3 size: 12 residues. Germline CDR1 and CDR2: SGHTA and FQGNSA. This chain's CDR3 is CASLTSGETQYF. The CDR3 DNA reads as TGTGCCAGCTTGACTAGCGGGGAGACCCAGTACTTC.

The chain is built from TRBV13 and TRBJ1-5; D gene unclear. The V end lost 4 bases, the J end lost 0 bases, and 10 bases lay between the germline ends. The length of the CDR3 is 15 residues. CDR1 PRHDT and CDR2 FYEKMQ come from the germline V gene (reference sequence). In DNA form, the CDR3 reads TGTGCCAGCAGCTCGAGCGTAAATAGCAATCAGCCCCAGCATTTT. It specifies CASSSSVNSNQPQHF.

The V and J genes are TRBV6-6 and TRBJ2-1, with a weak D call TRBD1 (6 bases). The V end was cut by 0 bases, the J end by 6 bases, with 15 bases between. The CDR3 is 16 residues long. CDR1 is MNHNY, CDR2 SVGAGI, per germline (reference sequence). This CDR3 reads CASSYSSTGKFNEQFF. CDR3 in DNA: TGTGCCAGCAGTTACTCGAGCACAGGGAAGTTCAATGAGCAGTTCTTC.

In this sample, this clone turned up a few times. The chain is built from TRBV9 and TRBJ2-3; 9 nucleotides match TRBD2. V gave up 3 bases and J gave up 2 bases; unmatched junction bases: 10. Germline-derived CDR1 and CDR2 are SGDLS and YYNGEE. The CDR3 has 17 residues. The CDR3 here is CASSASFSGGDTDTQYF. DNA of the CDR3: TGTGCCAGCAGCGCCTCCTTTAGCGGGGGTGACACAGATACGCAGTATTTT.

V is TRBV9 and J is TRBJ2-5, with 8 bases that match TRBD2. CDR1 is SGDLS and CDR2 is YYNGEE in the germline V gene. With 3 bases clipped from V and 6 bases from J, the junction kept 4 bases outside the gene matches. CDR3 length: 13 amino acids. DNA for the CDR3: TGTGCCAGCAGCGAGAGCGGGGGTCAGACCCAGTACTTC. This translates into CASSESGGQTQYF.

The chain carries TRBV28 and TRBJ2-2; D possibly uses TRBD1 or TRBD2 (6 bases each). In germline, CDR1 is MDHEN, CDR2 SYDVKM. The CDR3 covers 16 residues. The V end lost 7 bases, the J end lost 5 bases, and 20 bases lay between the germline ends. The CDR3 DNA reads as TGTGCCAGCACCCTAGGGGGGCGGGGTATTACCGGGGAGCTGTTTTTT. This codes for CASTLGGRGITGELFF.

The chain employs TRBV7-9 and TRBJ2-5, with a possible D match to TRBD2 (5 bases). Germline values: CDR1 SEHNR, CDR2 FQNEAQ (reference sequence). Deletions cut 3 bases from V and 5 bases from J, with 10 bases between. This CDR3 has 13 residues. The CDR3 DNA reads TGTGCCAGCAGCTTGACTATCGGGGAGACCCAGTACTTC. This sequence encodes CASSLTIGETQYF.